The 32 T cell receptor beta chains listed next were all sequenced from one sample in a study of T cell clonality in common variable immunodeficiency. Antigens for these TCRs are unknown. Produced via immunoSEQ multiplex PCR; TCRdb's table is partial and in-frame only. The sample shows around 24,000 clones, no singletons; the ten largest hold 24%. Study-level points and caveats: Fewer deletions and N-nucleotide insertions were reportedly seen in common variable immunodeficiency TCR beta sequences.

Sequencing was performed on peripheral blood mononuclear cells. The receptor set was obtained from a human donor with common variable immunodeficiency.

This clone was seen many times. Read data end 3 residues before the CDR3 end; the end is taken from the germline J gene. J is TRBJ2-7 and V is TRBV20-1; D is perhaps TRBD1 (6 bases). The length of the CDR3 is 15 residues. The germline CDR1 and CDR2 sequences are DFQATT and SNEGSKA (reference sequence). Trimming removed 3 bases from V and 2 bases from J, with 17 bases in between. The covered CDR3 bases are TGCAGTGCTAGGAAGACAGGATACTTCGCCTACGAG. Protein product: CSARKTGYFAYE. The whole CDR3 sequence is CSARKTGYFAYEQYF.

A note on this clone: The sequence runs out 3 residues before the end of the CDR3; the remainder is reconstructed from the germline J gene. The V gene is TRBV18, the J gene TRBJ2-5, with D uncertain. The CDR3 covers 14 residues. Germline V gene data show CDR1 as KGHSH and CDR2 as LQKENI. V lost 5 bases, J lost 2 bases, and 12 bases lay in between. The CDR3 sequence is CASSSATLQETQYF. Partial CDR3 DNA: TGTGCCAGCTCATCGGCGACATTACAAGAGACC.

A word on this clone: The read falls 3 residues short of the CDR3 end, and the missing part is taken from the germline J gene. The chain is built from TRBV30 and TRBJ1-4; a possible D gene is TRBD1 (5 bases). Germline CDR1 GTSNPN, CDR2 SVGIG (reference sequence). Trimming shortened V by 4 bases and J by 8 bases, and 20 bases separated the two germline ends. CDR3 length: 15 residues. Incomplete CDR3 DNA: TGTGCCTGGAACCTGGGGGGGGATAAGGAGGAAAAA. Its protein is CAWNLGGDKEEK. The complete CDR3 sequence is CAWNLGGDKEEKLFF.

The sample holds many counts of this clone. Read data end 3 residues before the CDR3 end; the end is taken from the germline J gene. The chain joins TRBV27 to TRBJ2-3; 7 bases agree with TRBD2. Unmatched junction bases numbered 6, after V lost 0 bases and J lost 0 bases. Germline-derived CDR1 and CDR2 are MNHEY and SMNVEV (reference sequence). The CDR3 consists of 17 residues. CDR3 DNA (partial): TGTGCCAGCAGTTTATCCCCTAGCGGCACTAGCACAGATACG. Amino acid sequence: CASSLSPSGTSTDT. The full-length CDR3 reads as CASSLSPSGTSTDTQYF.

Details on this clone: Read data end 3 residues before the CDR3 end; the end is taken from the germline J gene. V is TRBV7-2 and J is TRBJ2-7; 8 bases are a match to TRBD1. CDR1 is SGHTA, CDR2 FQGNSA, per germline. The CDR3 spans 13 residues. The trim removed 2 bases at V and 6 bases at J, leaving 3 bases unmatched. The CDR3 reads CASSLRGTGEQYF. Partial CDR3 DNA: TGTGCCAGCAGCTTAAGGGGGACAGGCGAG.

This clone has at least ten counts. The DNA ends 3 residues before the CDR3 does, and the rest of the CDR3 is filled in from the germline J gene. This chain links TRBV19 with TRBJ2-7; D is unclear. V dropped 0 bases and J dropped 2 bases, with 14 bases sitting between them. Germline CDR1 is LNHDA and CDR2 is SQIVND (reference sequence). This CDR3 region has 16 residues. The covered CDR3 bases are TGTGCCAGTAGTATAGAGGCGGTCGGTCCGACCTACGAG. Its protein is CASSIEAVGPTYE. Given in full, the CDR3 is CASSIEAVGPTYEQYF.

The sample holds many counts of this clone. The sequenced fragment ends 3 residues before the CDR3 boundary, so the rest is inferred from the germline J gene. The V call is TRBV19, the J call TRBJ2-1; 7 positions agree with TRBD2. Germline CDR1 is LNHDA and CDR2 is SQIVND (reference sequence). This CDR3 spans 14 amino acids. V was clipped by 7 bases and J by 4 bases; unmatched bases: 7. Partial CDR3 DNA: TGTGCCAGTAAGAGCGGGGCCGGTTACAATGAG. As protein: CASKSGAGYNE. The full CDR3 protein is CASKSGAGYNEQFF.

This clone was observed many times. The read ends 3 residues shy of where the CDR3 ends; the end is completed using the germline J gene. The chain has TRBV7-2 and TRBJ2-3; perhaps TRBD2 as D (5 bases). Germline CDR1 reads SGHTA; CDR2 reads FQGNSA. V was cut by 1 base and J by 7 bases, with 9 bases left in between. CDR3 size: 13 residues. CDR3 sequence reads: CASSLERYNTQYF. The CDR3 bases that were read are TGTGCCAGCAGCTTAGAGCGGTATAATACG.

This clone was found many times. The read comes to an end 3 residues before the CDR3 does, leaving the germline J gene to fill in the end. V and J are TRBV7-2 and TRBJ2-2, with 8 bases fitting TRBD1. The CDR3 has 15 residues. V shed 6 bases and J 1 base; nucleotides not matched to a gene: 4. The germline V gene has CDR1 SGHTA and CDR2 FQGNSA. Partial CDR3 DNA: TGTGCCAGCAGGCCCACAGGGGGGAACACCGGGGAG. Translated, it gives CASRPTGGNTGE. The whole CDR3 sequence is CASRPTGGNTGELFF.

This clone was recorded at least ten times. The read ends 3 residues early relative to the CDR3; the germline J gene fills the gap. The chain links TRBV19 to TRBJ2-3, with 8 bases that match TRBD2. J lost 0 bases, V lost 0 bases, and 2 bases had no gene match. The germline CDR1 and CDR2 sequences are LNHDA and SQIVND (reference sequence). The CDR3 has 16 residues. The CDR3 bases that were read are TGTGCCAGTAGTATAGATAGCGGGATTAGCACAGATACG. Translation gives CASSIDSGISTDT. The full CDR3 is CASSIDSGISTDTQYF.

This clone was seen ten or more times. The CDR3 goes on 3 residues after the read ends, and that part is filled in from the germline J gene. The V gene is TRBV12-3 or TRBV12-4, the J gene TRBJ2-5; no definite D call. The length of the CDR3 is 11 residues. Incomplete CDR3 DNA: TGTGCCAGCAGTTTTTCGGGTACC. It is translated as CASSFSGT. The whole CDR3 region reads CASSFSGTQYF.

This clone turned up a few times. The read stops 3 residues short of the end of the CDR3; the missing end is completed from the germline J gene. This chain links TRBV18 with TRBJ2-7; D is possibly TRBD2 (5 bases). The germline CDR1 and CDR2 sequences are KGHSH and LQKENI. Trimming left V 4 bases short and J 1 base short, with 8 bases between. The CDR3 is made up of 13 amino acids. The CDR3 region is CASSRAGSYEQYF. CDR3 bases read: TGTGCCAGCTCACGGGCGGGTTCCTACGAG.

This clone appeared many times. The CDR3 loop is CASRLSGGAQHNEQFF. Partial CDR3 DNA: TGTGCCAGCAGGCTTAGCGGGGGGGCCCAGCACAATGAG. This sequence joins TRBV12-3 or TRBV12-4 and TRBJ2-1; TRBD2 matches 11 bases. The read falls 3 residues short of the CDR3 end, and the missing part is taken from the germline J gene. The length of the CDR3 is 16 residues. V shed 6 bases and J 5 bases; nucleotides not matched to a gene: 9.

This clone was observed many times. The CDR3 here is CSASKTGLNEKLFF. Incomplete CDR3 DNA: TGCAGTGCTAGCAAGACAGGGCTTAATGAAAAA. The chain carries TRBV20-1 and TRBJ1-4; 7 nucleotides agree with TRBD1. Read sequence stops 3 residues before the CDR3 end, and the germline J gene provides the missing end. The length of the CDR3 is 14 residues. J was trimmed by 4 bases and V by 3 bases; bases with no gene match: 5. The germline gives CDR1 DFQATT, CDR2 SNEGSKA (reference sequence).

In this sample, this clone turned up many times. The read terminates 3 residues ahead of where the CDR3 ends, so the germline J gene completes it. The J gene is TRBJ2-1, the V gene TRBV7-2, with 7 bases identical to TRBD2. The CDR3 has 15 amino acids. V lost 5 bases and J lost 7; bases outside the gene matches: 11. Germline V lookup: CDR1 SGHTA, CDR2 FQGNSA. The CDR3 DNA, read in part, is TGTGCCAGCAGCACCGGACCCGGGACTAAAAATGAG. It yields the protein CASSTGPGTKNE. The whole CDR3 protein is CASSTGPGTKNEQFF. Full variable domain (outside the CDR3, taken from reference TRBV7-2 and TRBJ2-1): GAGVSQSPSNKVTEKGKDVELRCDPISGHTALYWYRQSLGQGLEFLIYFQGNSAPDKSGLPSDRFSAERTGGSVSTLTIQRTQQEDSAVYLCASSTGPGTKNEQFFGPGTRLTVL.

In this sample, this clone turned up many times. Read data end 3 residues before the CDR3 end; the end is taken from the germline J gene. This chain uses TRBV5-6 with TRBJ2-3, with 7 bases aligning to TRBD2. The V and J ends lost 4 bases and 2 bases, in that order; junction bases with no gene match: 7. The CDR3 is made up of 15 amino acids. From germline, CDR1 is SGHDT and CDR2 YYEEEE. The part of the CDR3 DNA that was read is TGTGCCAGCAGCCTCGGGGGGAAACCCACAGATACG. It specifies CASSLGGKPTDT. In full, the CDR3 reads CASSLGGKPTDTQYF.

This clone was recorded many times. The CDR3 goes on 3 residues after the read ends, and that part is filled in from the germline J gene. The rearrangement uses TRBV6-1 and TRBJ1-1; possibly TRBD1 for D (6 bases). The V end was cut by 3 bases, the J end by 4 bases, with 12 bases between. The germline CDR1 and CDR2 sequences are MNHNS and SASEGT. The CDR3 has 14 residues. This chain's CDR3 is CASSDRGEGTEAFF. The DNA read from the CDR3 is TGTGCCAGCAGTGACAGGGGCGAAGGCACTGAA.

Details on this clone: The read terminates 3 residues ahead of where the CDR3 ends, so the germline J gene completes it. The J gene is TRBJ1-5, the V gene TRBV20-1; D remains unclear. V dropped 3 bases and J dropped 1 base, with 4 bases sitting between them. This CDR3 is built from 12 residues. CDR1 and CDR2 from the germline V gene are DFQATT and SNEGSKA (reference sequence). The DNA read from the CDR3 is TGCAGTGCTAGTCAGAGCAATCAGCCC. Translated, it gives CSASQSNQP. The full CDR3 reads CSASQSNQPQHF.

This clone was observed many times. The CDR3 end is not reached by the read, which stops 3 residues before it; the germline J gene fills it in. V is TRBV11-2 and J is TRBJ2-7; TRBD2 matches at 9 bases. The CDR3 is 15 residues long. The germline gives CDR1 SGHAT, CDR2 FQNNGV. V lost 3 bases, J lost 3 bases, and 6 bases stayed unmatched. This CDR3 reads CASSFKLAGYYEQYF. The CDR3 DNA, read in part, is TGTGCCAGCAGCTTTAAGCTAGCGGGATACTACGAG.

This clone was detected ten times or more. The sequenced part of the CDR3 DNA is TGTGCCATCATGGAGGGCCATCCCCAGCTCTATGGC. Its protein is CAIMEGHPQLYG. The entire CDR3 protein reads CAIMEGHPQLYGYTF. The chain uses TRBV10-3 and TRBJ1-2; unclear D gene. The sequenced fragment ends 3 residues before the CDR3 boundary, so the rest is inferred from the germline J gene. The V gene lost 7 bases and the J gene lost 4 bases, with 19 bases spanning the gap. CDR3 length: 15 residues. Germline CDR1 and CDR2: ENHRY and SYGVKD.

Concerning this clone: Coverage ceases 3 residues before the CDR3 finishes, and the germline J gene fills in the end. V and J are TRBV5-4 and TRBJ2-5; perhaps TRBD1 as D (5 bases). Germline loops: CDR1 SGHNT, CDR2 YYREEE (reference sequence). This CDR3 region has 14 residues. Trimming removed 4 bases from V and 4 bases from J, with 14 bases in between. The part of the CDR3 DNA that was read is TGTGCCAGCAGCCCACTGACAGTGACAGAGACC. This sequence encodes CASSPLTVTET. The CDR3 in its entirety is CASSPLTVTETQYF.

There are many counts of this clone. The CDR3 end falls 3 residues outside the read, so it is completed with the germline J gene. Other DNA sequences in this specimen translate into the identical CDR3. The V and J genes are TRBV20-1 and TRBJ1-5; D may be TRBD1 (5 bases). The germline V gene encodes CDR1 DFQATT and CDR2 SNEGSKA (reference sequence). The CDR3 sequence is 18 residues long. Trimming removed 3 bases from V and 0 bases from J, with 21 bases in between. The CDR3 spells CSARGGPIGAYSNQPQHF. The CDR3 DNA, read in part, is TGCAGTGCTAGGGGGGGACCGATTGGGGCTTATAGCAATCAGCCC.

This clone was picked up many times. The read gets to within 3 residues of the CDR3 end, and the germline J gene fills in the rest. The rearrangement uses TRBV9 and TRBJ1-4; weak D call: TRBD1 (5 bases). The V end lost 0 bases, the J end lost 3 bases, and 15 bases lay between the germline ends. The CDR3 covers 17 residues. Germline CDR1 reads SGDLS; CDR2 reads YYNGEE. CDR3 bases read: TGTGCCAGCAGCGTAGCGGGGGGTGATGGGGCTAATGAAAAA. Translation gives CASSVAGGDGANEK. In full, the CDR3 reads CASSVAGGDGANEKLFF.

The sequenced CDR3 bases are TGTGCCAGCAGCCCAGACGGACTAGCGGGTACCCCG. Translation gives CASSPDGLAGTP. From start to end, the CDR3 is CASSPDGLAGTPQYF. The chain has TRBV7-6 and TRBJ2-3; 11 bases fit TRBD2. The CDR3 goes on 3 residues after the read ends, and that part is filled in from the germline J gene. The CDR3 covers 15 residues. The germline V gene has CDR1 SGHVS and CDR2 FNYEAQ.

Notes on this clone: The CDR3 is cut off 3 residues early in the read; its end comes from the germline J gene. Different DNA sequences within this sample yield the same CDR3. The V and J genes are TRBV7-2 and TRBJ1-4; 7 nucleotides align to TRBD1. The CDR3 spans 15 residues. The germline CDR1 and CDR2 sequences are SGHTA and FQGNSA. With V trimmed by 2 bases and J by 8 bases, 8 bases remained unmatched. CDR3 DNA (partial): TGTGCCAGCAGCTTATCGCAGGGGGGCGGGGAAAAA. As protein: CASSLSQGGGEK. The whole CDR3 region reads CASSLSQGGGEKLFF.

This clone came up many times. The covered CDR3 bases are TGCGCCAGCAGCGAACGGGGACAGGGTAACACCGGGGAG. Encoded protein: CASSERGQGNTGE. The whole CDR3 reads CASSERGQGNTGELFF. The chain employs TRBV10-1 and TRBJ2-2; 9 positions match TRBD1. The CDR3 extends 3 residues past the end of the read, so its final part is completed from the germline J gene. V shed 6 bases, J shed 2 bases, and the junction held 7 bases outside the gene matches. Germline CDR1 and CDR2: WNHNN and SYGVQD (reference sequence). The length of the CDR3 is 16 residues.

This clone was seen many times. Sequencing ends 3 residues short of the CDR3 end; the germline J gene provides the rest. This rearrangement joins TRBV5-1 to TRBJ1-5; 9 bases map to TRBD1. The germline V gene encodes CDR1 SGHRS and CDR2 YFSETQ. The CDR3 extends over 15 amino acids. V shed 5 bases and J 4 bases; nucleotides not matched to a gene: 7. The CDR3 sequence: CASSKSTGGNQPQHF. Partial CDR3 DNA: TGCGCCAGCAGTAAGTCGACAGGGGGTAATCAGCCC.

This clone was recorded many times. The CDR3 extends 3 residues past the end of the read, so its final part is completed from the germline J gene. This chain joins TRBV7-2 and TRBJ2-2; no reliable D call. The CDR3 sequence is 13 residues long. CDR1 and CDR2 (germline): SGHTA, FQGNSA. Trimming removed 7 bases at V and 6 bases at J, with 12 bases between. The CDR3 reads CASNPIRAGELFF. The sequenced CDR3 bases are TGTGCCAGCAACCCTATAAGGGCCGGGGAG.

Partial CDR3 DNA: TGTGCCAGCAGTTCCGAGGACAGTGTCGCGAACACCGGGGAG. Its protein is CASSSEDSVANTGE. The whole CDR3 protein reads CASSSEDSVANTGELFF. The J gene is TRBJ2-2, the V gene TRBV6-2 or TRBV6-3, with D perhaps TRBD1 (6 bases). The read terminates 3 residues before the CDR3 end, so the remaining end is supplied by the germline J gene. V was pared by 4 bases and J by 0 bases, with 15 bases between. This CDR3 contains 17 residues. Germline CDR1 reads MNHEY; CDR2 reads SVGEGT.

This clone was recorded many times. The sequenced fragment ends 3 residues before the CDR3 boundary, so the rest is inferred from the germline J gene. V is TRBV5-1 and J is TRBJ2-2, with 9 bases fitting TRBD1. The length of the CDR3 is 15 residues. CDR1 and CDR2 (germline): SGHRS, YFSETQ. The V gene end was trimmed by 3 bases and the J gene end by 1 base; junction bases not matched to a gene: 1. The CDR3 protein is CASSSTGGNTGELFF. The part of the CDR3 DNA that was read is TGCGCCAGCAGCTCGACAGGGGGGAACACCGGGGAG.

This clone was observed at least ten times. With the read ending 3 residues before the CDR3 end, the germline J gene is used to fill in that end. This chain joins TRBV29-1 and TRBJ2-7, with 10 bases lining up with TRBD1. V dropped 2 bases and J dropped 6; count of bases not matched to a gene: 10. Germline loops: CDR1 SQVTM, CDR2 ANQGSEA. CDR3 size: 15 residues. The CDR3 reads CSVELDRGRRGEQYF. CDR3 DNA (partial): TGCAGCGTTGAACTCGACAGGGGGCGCAGAGGCGAG.

This clone was seen at least ten times. The read halts 3 residues ahead of the CDR3 end, with the missing end drawn from the germline J gene. V usage is TRBV5-1 and J usage is TRBJ2-7; TRBD2 agrees at 12 bases. The CDR3 runs to 14 residues. Germline V lookup: CDR1 SGHRS, CDR2 YFSETQ. With 6 bases clipped from V and 1 base from J, the junction kept 2 bases outside the gene matches. The CDR3 sequence: CASTLAGGSYEQYF. CDR3 DNA (partial): TGCGCCAGCACGCTAGCGGGAGGGTCCTACGAG.